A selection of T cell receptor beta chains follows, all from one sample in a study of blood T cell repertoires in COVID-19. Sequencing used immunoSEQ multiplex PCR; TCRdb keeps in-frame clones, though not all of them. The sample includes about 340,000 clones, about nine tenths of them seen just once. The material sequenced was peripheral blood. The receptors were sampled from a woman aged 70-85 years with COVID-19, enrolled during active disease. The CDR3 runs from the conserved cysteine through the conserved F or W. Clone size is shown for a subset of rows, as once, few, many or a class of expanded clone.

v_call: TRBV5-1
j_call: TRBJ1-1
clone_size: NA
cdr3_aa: CASSLTGGAEAFF

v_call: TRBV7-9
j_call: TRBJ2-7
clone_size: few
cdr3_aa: CASSARGSEQYF

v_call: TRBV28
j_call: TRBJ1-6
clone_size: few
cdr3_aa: CASSFLNRPNSPLHF

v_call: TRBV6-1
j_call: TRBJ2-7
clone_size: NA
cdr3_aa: CASSEGFGDSYEQYF

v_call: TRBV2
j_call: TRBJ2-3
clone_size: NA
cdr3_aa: CASTQLAGGDGTDTQYF

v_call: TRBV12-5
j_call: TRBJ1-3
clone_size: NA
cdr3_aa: CASGLDQAYSGNTIYF

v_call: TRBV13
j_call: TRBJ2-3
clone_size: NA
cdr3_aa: CASSPQNTDTQYF

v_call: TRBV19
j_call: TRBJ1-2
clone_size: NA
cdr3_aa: CASSTGTGSGYTF

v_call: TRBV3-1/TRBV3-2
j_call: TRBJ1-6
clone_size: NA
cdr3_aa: CASSQGTGDPYSPLHF

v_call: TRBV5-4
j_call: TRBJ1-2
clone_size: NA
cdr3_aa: CASSLVGDGYTF

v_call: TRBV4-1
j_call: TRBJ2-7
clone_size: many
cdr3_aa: CASSHLAGLSWEQYF

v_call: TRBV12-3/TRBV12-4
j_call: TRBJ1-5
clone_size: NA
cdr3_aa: CASRDRKNQPQHF

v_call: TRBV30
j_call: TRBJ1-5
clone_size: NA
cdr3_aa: CAWTRPGEQPQHF

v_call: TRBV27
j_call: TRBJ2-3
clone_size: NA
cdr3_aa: CASSPSTDTQYF

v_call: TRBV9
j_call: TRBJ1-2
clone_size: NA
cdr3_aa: CASSDHGTGGGYGYTF

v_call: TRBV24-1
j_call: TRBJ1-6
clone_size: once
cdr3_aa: CATSETGDSPLHF

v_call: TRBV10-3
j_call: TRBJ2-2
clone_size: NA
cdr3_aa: CAISQGEPYTGELFF

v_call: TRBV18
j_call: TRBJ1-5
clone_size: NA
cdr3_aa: CASSPAALSGNQPQHF

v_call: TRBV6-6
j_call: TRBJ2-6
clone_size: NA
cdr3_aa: CASSRTTGGLLAGANVLTF

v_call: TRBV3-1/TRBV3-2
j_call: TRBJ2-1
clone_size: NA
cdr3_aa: CASSQDADSTGDEQFF

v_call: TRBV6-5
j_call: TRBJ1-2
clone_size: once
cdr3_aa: CASSPGGSYGYTF

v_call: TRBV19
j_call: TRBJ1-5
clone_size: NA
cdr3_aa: CASSTRQGGNQPQHF

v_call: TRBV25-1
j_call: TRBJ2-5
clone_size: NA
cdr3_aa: CASSEYQQRGPYQETQYF

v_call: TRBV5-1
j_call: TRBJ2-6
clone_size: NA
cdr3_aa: CASSPQGVGGDVLTF

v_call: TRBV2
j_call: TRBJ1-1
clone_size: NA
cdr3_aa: CASSGDRGGTEAFF

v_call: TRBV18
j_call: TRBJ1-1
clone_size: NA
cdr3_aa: CASSRGGDTEAFF

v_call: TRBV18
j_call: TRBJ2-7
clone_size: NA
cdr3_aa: CASSRDRAYEQYF

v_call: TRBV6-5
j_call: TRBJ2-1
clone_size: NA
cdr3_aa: CASSSTGNKFF

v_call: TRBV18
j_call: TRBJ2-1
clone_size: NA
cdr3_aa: CASSPRGQSYNEQFF

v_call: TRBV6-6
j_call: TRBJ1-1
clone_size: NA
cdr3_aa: CASSSRTGVDTEAFF

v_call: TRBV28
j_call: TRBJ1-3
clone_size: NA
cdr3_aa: CASSRAGDSGNTIYF

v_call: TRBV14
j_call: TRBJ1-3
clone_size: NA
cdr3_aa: CASSPVGSPVGEMNTIYF

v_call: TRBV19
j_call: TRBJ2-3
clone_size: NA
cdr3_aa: CASTPPDRSTDTQYF

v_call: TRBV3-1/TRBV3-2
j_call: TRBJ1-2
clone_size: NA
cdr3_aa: CASSHMGQGASILYGYTF

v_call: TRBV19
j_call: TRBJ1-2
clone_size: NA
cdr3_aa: CASSVGTVRYGYTF

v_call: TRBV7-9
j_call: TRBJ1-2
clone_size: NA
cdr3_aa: CASSLARDWYYGYTF

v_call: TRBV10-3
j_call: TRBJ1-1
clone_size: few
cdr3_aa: CAISPISGQKAFF

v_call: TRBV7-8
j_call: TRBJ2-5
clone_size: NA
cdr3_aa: CASSSSGAPQETQYF

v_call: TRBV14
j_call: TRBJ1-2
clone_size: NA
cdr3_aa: CASSLTTDYGYTF

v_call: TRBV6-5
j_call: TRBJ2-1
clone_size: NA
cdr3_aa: CASSSGYNEQFF

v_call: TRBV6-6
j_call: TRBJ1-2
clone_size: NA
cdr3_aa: CASSSHPGQDGYTF

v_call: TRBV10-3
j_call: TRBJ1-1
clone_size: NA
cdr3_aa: CATGNRETNAEAFF

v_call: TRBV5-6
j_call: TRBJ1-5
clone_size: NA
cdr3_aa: CASSSGIQPQHF

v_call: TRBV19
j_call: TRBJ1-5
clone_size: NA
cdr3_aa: CASSPRGGPPHQPQHF

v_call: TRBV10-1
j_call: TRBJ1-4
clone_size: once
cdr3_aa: CASSEDSRSNEKLFF

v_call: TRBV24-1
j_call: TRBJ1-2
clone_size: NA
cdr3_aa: CATSAVSGTGGNYGYTF

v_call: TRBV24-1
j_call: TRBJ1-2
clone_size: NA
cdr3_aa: CATSDSNSRGGYTF

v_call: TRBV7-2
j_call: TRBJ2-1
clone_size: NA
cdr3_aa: CASSLASGNNEQFF

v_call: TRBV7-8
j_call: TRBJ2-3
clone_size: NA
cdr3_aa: CASSYGVTDTQYF

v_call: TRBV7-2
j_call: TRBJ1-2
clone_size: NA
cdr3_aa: CASASLWDRDYGYTF

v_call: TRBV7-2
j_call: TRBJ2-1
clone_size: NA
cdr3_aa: CASSLLAGAGEQFF

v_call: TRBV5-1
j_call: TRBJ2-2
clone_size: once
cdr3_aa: CASSWDIYTGELFF

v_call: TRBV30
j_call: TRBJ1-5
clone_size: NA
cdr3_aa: CAWSVPGGPQHF